This T cell receptor beta chain was retrieved from a study of blood T cell repertoires in COVID-19. About the study: Researchers got acute and convalescent COVID-19 samples from the United States, Italy and Spain. Sources were T cells, B-cell-depleted T cells, or PBMCs; the material itself was cDNA or gDNA.

TCRdb's copy holds only in-frame clones and misses some; the assay was immunoSEQ multiplex PCR. The table has fewer than 300,000 clones, 75% to 95% seen once. V shed 6 bases, J shed 7 bases, and the junction held 4 bases outside the gene matches. This CDR3 contains 13 residues. Assignments of participants to cohorts depended upon their own reported clinical history. Two consecutive negative NP/OP PCR tests, clearance, or resolved symptoms defined Cohort 3 recovery. The chain combines TRBV12-3 or TRBV12-4 with TRBJ1-5; TRBD1 agrees at 9 bases. Sequencing was carried out using PBMCs or T cells enriched from blood (not recorded which). The clonotype originates from a woman in her 30s who had recovered from COVID-19. In DNA, the CDR3 is TGTGCCAGCAGGGGACAGGGTCTGCAGCCCCAGCATTTT. Protein product: CASRGQGLQPQHF.